A single sample gave rise to the 13 T cell receptor beta chains below, sequenced in a study of blood T cell repertoires in COVID-19. Using immunoSEQ multiplex PCR, the repertoire was profiled, and TCRdb retains in-frame clones only, with some absent. The sample yields around 65,000 clones, 70% to 90% seen once. Sample: peripheral blood. The receptors here all came from a human donor in a cohort sampled during active COVID-19.

This clone was detected only a few times. CDR3 loop: CASSKVRATGAGNTIYF. Here the CDR3 DNA reads TGTGCCAGCAGCAAAGTTAGAGCGACAGGGGCCGGAAACACCATATATTTT. The chain uses TRBV21-1 and TRBJ1-3; the table calls TRBD1, which could not be checked here. TRBV21-1 is deemed a pseudogene. The CDR3 contains 17 residues.

The CDR3 DNA reads TGTGCCAGCAGTACAGACCTCTACAATGAGCAGTTCTTC. It yields the protein CASSTDLYNEQFF. The chain carries TRBV9 and TRBJ2-1; D call uncertain. The CDR3 contains 13 residues. Trimming took 5 bases from V and 3 from J, leaving 9 bases between them. CDR1 and CDR2 (germline): SGDLS, YYNGEE.

The rearrangement joins TRBV3-1 (or the pseudogene TRBV3-2) to TRBJ1-2; D call uncertain. This CDR3 has 16 amino acids. CDR1 LGHDT and CDR2 YNNKEL come from the germline V gene (reference sequence). With 4 bases removed from V and 0 bases from J, the gap between germline ends came to 15 bases. For the CDR3, the DNA is TGTGCCAGCAGCCGGTCCCCGGGAGCCCCTAACTATGGCTACACCTTC. Its protein product is CASSRSPGAPNYGYTF.

The V and J genes are TRBV9 and TRBJ1-5; 9 nucleotides line up with TRBD1. V shed 4 bases, J shed 3 bases, and the junction held 5 bases outside the gene matches. The CDR3 runs 15 residues. Germline CDR1 is SGDLS and CDR2 is YYNGEE. Here the CDR3 reads CASSSRTGDNQPQHF. CDR3 nucleotide sequence: TGTGCCAGCAGCTCCCGGACAGGGGACAATCAGCCCCAGCATTTT. Full variable domain (outside the CDR3, taken from reference TRBV9 and TRBJ1-5): DSGVTQTPKHLITATGQRVTLRCSPRSGDLSVYWYQQSLDQGLQFLIQYYNGEERAKGNILERFSAQQFPDLHSELNLSSLELGDSALYFCASSSRTGDNQPQHFGDGTRLSIL.

The chain carries TRBV7-9 and TRBJ2-7; perhaps TRBD1 as D (5 bases). V was pared by 8 bases and J by 6 bases, with 14 bases between. CDR3 length: 12 amino acids. From germline, CDR1 is SEHNR and CDR2 FQNEAQ (reference sequence). The CDR3 is CASSGSLAEQYF. CDR3 coding DNA: TGTGCCAGCTCAGGGTCCCTGGCCGAGCAGTACTTC.

This rearrangement joins TRBV5-1 to TRBJ2-7; tentatively, D is TRBD1 (7 bases). CDR3 length: 15 amino acids. CDR1 and CDR2 (germline): SGHRS, YFSETQ. V was trimmed by 4 bases and J by 5 bases, leaving 19 bases between them. The CDR3 is CASSRGTAGAHEQYF. Written as DNA, the CDR3 is TGCGCCAGCAGCCGTGGGACAGCGGGCGCTCACGAGCAGTACTTC.

This clone was picked up a small number of times. The V call is TRBV6-1, the J call TRBJ1-2; D might be TRBD1 (5 bases). Germline V gene lookup returns CDR1 MNHNS and CDR2 SASEGT. This CDR3 comprises 16 residues. The ends were cut back, 0 bases at V and 8 bases at J, with 19 bases in the middle. Written as DNA, the CDR3 is TGTGCCAGCAGTGAAGCGCTTCAGGGCAGTCCGAGGGGCTACACCTTC. Protein: CASSEALQGSPRGYTF.

V is TRBV7-6 and J is TRBJ1-3; the D is unclear. Germline V CDR1 and CDR2: SGHVS, FNYEAQ. The CDR3 contains 14 residues. V gave up 3 bases and J gave up 8 bases, with 14 bases separating them. The CDR3 spells CASSFGLPSDTIYF. In nucleotides, the CDR3 is TGTGCCAGCAGCTTCGGATTACCCAGCGACACCATATATTTT.

The sample holds one count of this clone. The chain is built from TRBV6-6 and TRBJ1-2, with a weak D call TRBD1 (6 bases). From germline, CDR1 is MNHNY and CDR2 SVGAGI (reference sequence). Trimming left V 2 bases short and J 5 bases short, with 18 bases between. The CDR3 spans 16 residues. The CDR3: CASSYAIQGYGYGYTF. The CDR3, as DNA: TGTGCCAGCAGTTACGCAATACAGGGTTATGGGTATGGCTACACCTTC.

The V call is TRBV27, the J call TRBJ1-5; D unresolved. This CDR3 region has 15 residues. V shed 2 bases and J shed 2 bases, with 10 bases lying between them. Germline CDR1 MNHEY, CDR2 SMNVEV (reference sequence). CDR3 nucleotides: TGTGCCAGCAGTTTAAGAGAGGGTGGCAATCAGCCCCAGCATTTT. Translation gives CASSLREGGNQPQHF.

V usage is TRBV29-1 and J usage is TRBJ1-1; 9 nucleotides align to TRBD1. The germline gives CDR1 SQVTM, CDR2 ANQGSEA. V lost 4 bases, J lost 3 bases, and 9 bases stayed unmatched. The CDR3 has 15 amino acids. CDR3 protein: CSVVPTTGGYTEAFF. The CDR3 DNA sequence: TGCAGCGTTGTCCCCACGACAGGGGGATACACTGAAGCTTTCTTT.

The chain recombines TRBV14 with TRBJ2-2; D perhaps matches TRBD1 (6 bases). V was cut by 3 bases and J by 7 bases, with 15 bases left in between. This CDR3 spans 15 amino acids. Germline V lookup: CDR1 SGHDN, CDR2 FVKESK. CDR3 coding DNA: TGTGCCAGCAGCCACCTCCGGGACACCAGCGGGGAGCTGTTTTTT. It specifies CASSHLRDTSGELFF. Full variable domain (rest looked up from reference TRBV14 and TRBJ2-2): EAGVTQFPSHSVIEKGQTVTLRCDPISGHDNLYWYRRVMGKEIKFLLHFVKESKQDESGMPNNRFLAERTGGTYSTLKVQPAELEDSGVYFCASSHLRDTSGELFFGEGSRLTVL.

This sequence joins TRBV11-3 and TRBJ2-1; 8 bases align to TRBD2. With V trimmed by 8 bases and J by 4 bases, 10 bases remained unmatched. CDR3 length: 15 residues. Germline V gene lookup returns CDR1 SGHNT and CDR2 YENEEA. The CDR3 loop reads CASSKVAGPYNEQFF. CDR3 bases: TGTGCCAGCTCGAAAGTAGCGGGACCGTACAATGAGCAGTTCTTC.